These T cell receptor beta chains were read from a single sample in a study of cytomegalovirus exposure and HLA in healthy donors. Profiled with immunoSEQ multiplex PCR; TCRdb holds only in-frame clones, not every one. The sample carries 250,000 to 400,000 clones, approximately 86% recorded once. Material for sequencing was PBMCs. The receptor set was obtained from a man aged 30 to 45 in good health and CMV-seronegative. CDR3s include the opening cysteine and the closing phenylalanine or tryptophan. D genes are given only for firm matches. Size is omitted from some rows. Given values are once, few, many or a class for expanded clones.

j_call: TRBJ1-1; clone_size: once; d_call: .; v_call: TRBV5-4; cdr3_nt: TGTGCCAGCAGTTTTGACATTGAAGCTTTCTTT; cdr3_aa: CASSFDIEAFF
j_call: TRBJ1-1; clone_size: .; d_call: TRBD1; v_call: TRBV7-6; cdr3_nt: TGTGCCAGCAGCTTAGCAAAGGGGGCGAACACTGAAGCTTTCTTT; cdr3_aa: CASSLAKGANTEAFF
j_call: TRBJ1-5; clone_size: .; d_call: TRBD1; v_call: TRBV6-5; cdr3_nt: TGTGCCAGCAGTTTGGGGCAGGGGGGACAGCCCCAGCATTTT; cdr3_aa: CASSLGQGGQPQHF
j_call: TRBJ2-5; clone_size: .; d_call: .; v_call: TRBV4-1; cdr3_nt: TGCGCCAGCAGCCAAGCAAGCGGGTCACTCCAAGAGACCCAGTACTTC; cdr3_aa: CASSQASGSLQETQYF
j_call: TRBJ1-2; clone_size: few; d_call: TRBD1; v_call: TRBV6-5; cdr3_nt: TGTGCCAGCAGTTACGACAGGGGACGGGATGGCTACACCTTC; cdr3_aa: CASSYDRGRDGYTF
j_call: TRBJ2-1; clone_size: .; d_call: .; v_call: TRBV5-6; cdr3_nt: TGTGCCAGCAGCTTTAAGGGGCTGACCTACAATGAGCAGTTCTTC; cdr3_aa: CASSFKGLTYNEQFF
j_call: TRBJ1-1; clone_size: .; d_call: .; v_call: TRBV27; cdr3_nt: TGTGCCAGCAGCCTCGGACAGAACACTGAAGCTTTCTTT; cdr3_aa: CASSLGQNTEAFF
j_call: TRBJ2-7; clone_size: .; d_call: .; v_call: TRBV25-1; cdr3_nt: TGTGCCAGCACCCACAGGGGAGGCGAGCAGTACTTC; cdr3_aa: CASTHRGGEQYF
j_call: TRBJ2-7; clone_size: .; d_call: .; v_call: TRBV2; cdr3_nt: TGTGCCAGCAGTGGACCCCCACTAGGTCAGCACTCCTACGAGCAGTACTTC; cdr3_aa: CASSGPPLGQHSYEQYF
j_call: TRBJ1-2; clone_size: .; d_call: TRBD1; v_call: TRBV6-5; cdr3_nt: TGTGCCAGCAGTTTCGGGGACAGGGGCAGCTATGGCTACACCTTC; cdr3_aa: CASSFGDRGSYGYTF
j_call: TRBJ1-2; clone_size: .; d_call: .; v_call: TRBV6-6; cdr3_nt: TGTGCCAGCAGATGGACAGAGGACTATGGCTACACCTTC; cdr3_aa: CASRWTEDYGYTF
j_call: TRBJ1-4; clone_size: .; d_call: .; v_call: TRBV2; cdr3_nt: TGTGCCAGCAGGGATTCCAGGGTAGCTAATGAAAAACTGTTTTTT; cdr3_aa: CASRDSRVANEKLFF
j_call: TRBJ2-2; clone_size: .; d_call: .; v_call: TRBV5-5; cdr3_nt: TGTGCCAGCAGTAAGACGACAGGTTATGGGGGGGAGCTGTTTTTT; cdr3_aa: CASSKTTGYGGELFF
j_call: TRBJ2-3; clone_size: .; d_call: .; v_call: TRBV11-3; cdr3_nt: TGTGCCAGCAGCCCCCGGGGGGCCGGAGATACGCAGTATTTT; cdr3_aa: CASSPRGAGDTQYF
j_call: TRBJ1-2; clone_size: .; d_call: TRBD1; v_call: TRBV4-2; cdr3_nt: TGTGCCAGCAGCCAAGATTACAGGGGGCCGGGCTATGGCTACACCTTC; cdr3_aa: CASSQDYRGPGYGYTF
j_call: TRBJ1-2; clone_size: .; d_call: .; v_call: TRBV5-1; cdr3_nt: TGCGCCAGCAGCCGGACAGCGACTAACTATGGCTACACCTTC; cdr3_aa: CASSRTATNYGYTF
j_call: TRBJ1-2; clone_size: .; d_call: .; v_call: TRBV2; cdr3_nt: TGTGCCAGCAAGGGGGGGGGTAGCTATGGCTACACCTTC; cdr3_aa: CASKGGGSYGYTF
j_call: TRBJ1-2; clone_size: .; d_call: TRBD1; v_call: TRBV6-5; cdr3_nt: TGTGCCAGCACTAAACAGGGGCTTAACTATGGCTACACCTTC; cdr3_aa: CASTKQGLNYGYTF
j_call: TRBJ1-2; clone_size: few; d_call: TRBD1; v_call: TRBV29-1; cdr3_nt: TGCAGCGTGGGATTCGGGACAGGGGGAAGCTACACCTTC; cdr3_aa: CSVGFGTGGSYTF
j_call: TRBJ2-7; clone_size: .; d_call: TRBD2; v_call: TRBV10-3; cdr3_nt: TGTGCCAGTCAGACTAGCGGGGGACACGAGCAGTACTTC; cdr3_aa: CASQTSGGHEQYF
j_call: TRBJ2-6; clone_size: .; d_call: TRBD1; v_call: TRBV7-2; cdr3_nt: TGTGCCAGCAGCTTAGGGGACAGTATCTCTGGGGCCAACGTCCTGACTTTC; cdr3_aa: CASSLGDSISGANVLTF
j_call: TRBJ2-1; clone_size: once; d_call: TRBD2; v_call: TRBV13; cdr3_nt: TGTGCCAGCAGCCGCGGGGGGGGCAATGAGCAGTTCTTC; cdr3_aa: CASSRGGGNEQFF